This T cell receptor (beta chain) was sequenced during a study of cytomegalovirus exposure and HLA in healthy donors. The study's findings and limits: Per a prior analysis, the majority of TCR beta V segments were productive roughly 87% or roughly 30% of the time. Diagnosis of cytomegalovirus status made by the classifier reportedly showed high specificity and sensitivity. Among immune exposure information, only CMV serostatus was available. Follow-up analysis seemed to connect common viral pathogens with several of the most significant clusters identified.

On this clone itself: What it recognizes is unknown.

The PCR had 60 Vbeta and 13 Jbeta primers. The data were produced by immunoSEQ multiplex PCR, yet TCRdb's version contains in-frame clones alone and is incomplete. With around 35,000 clones in the sample, the ten largest clones hold 1.9%. Germline CDR1 reads SGHTA; CDR2 reads FQGTGA. The CDR3 extends over 15 amino acids. V shed 10 bases, J shed 3 bases, and the junction held 11 bases outside the gene matches. Sequencing used PBMCs. This TCR was sampled from a woman aged 40 to 50 in good health and CMV-seropositive. The chain joins TRBV7-3 to TRBJ1-2; the match to TRBD1 covers 10 bases. The CDR3 DNA reads TGTGCCACACAGGGCGAGGACAGGGGGGACTATGGCTACACCTTC. It is translated as CATQGEDRGDYGYTF.